The rows below give T cell receptor beta chains drawn from one sample of a study of cytomegalovirus exposure and HLA in healthy donors. Libraries were prepared by immunoSEQ multiplex PCR; TCRdb keeps only in-frame clonotypes and omits some of them. The table lists 59,000 or so clones, just under 75% of them singletons. Sequencing was done on a sample of PBMCs. The receptors shown here come from a man aged 25-45 years in good health and CMV-seropositive. CDR3s leave out the opening cysteine and the closing phenylalanine or tryptophan.

v_gene: TRBV7-3
j_gene: TRBJ1-1
CDR3aa: ASSPRGTGGDTEAF

v_gene: TRBV28
j_gene: TRBJ1-2
CDR3aa: ASSLDTYGYT

v_gene: TRBV7-2
j_gene: TRBJ2-3
CDR3aa: ASSLGGRGEADTQY

v_gene: TRBV4-1
j_gene: TRBJ2-6
CDR3aa: ASSQDGGAGANVLT

v_gene: TRBV6-5
j_gene: TRBJ2-3
CDR3aa: ASTISGGGTDTQY

v_gene: TRBV28
j_gene: TRBJ1-1
CDR3aa: ASSLVTVNTEAF

v_gene: TRBV6-4
j_gene: TRBJ1-6
CDR3aa: ASSEQGLGNSPLH

v_gene: TRBV6-5
j_gene: TRBJ2-7
CDR3aa: ASRNPRAHEQY

v_gene: TRBV9
j_gene: TRBJ2-5
CDR3aa: ASSARGEQETQY

v_gene: TRBV6-5
j_gene: TRBJ1-6
CDR3aa: ASSVQGANSPLH

v_gene: TRBV7-6
j_gene: TRBJ2-1
CDR3aa: ASSDRQGVNEQF

v_gene: TRBV6-1
j_gene: TRBJ2-1
CDR3aa: ASQYNEQF

v_gene: TRBV7-2
j_gene: TRBJ1-6
CDR3aa: ASSLDPNRDLH

v_gene: TRBV28
j_gene: TRBJ1-2
CDR3aa: ASRRQAGDYGYT

v_gene: TRBV27
j_gene: TRBJ2-2
CDR3aa: ASSPYRGILAGAHTGELF

v_gene: TRBV7-2
j_gene: TRBJ2-2
CDR3aa: ASSLVVGDQTGELF

v_gene: TRBV9
j_gene: TRBJ1-3
CDR3aa: ASSGEVNTIY

v_gene: TRBV7-9
j_gene: TRBJ2-7
CDR3aa: ASSSLWGGTSYEQY

v_gene: TRBV27
j_gene: TRBJ2-7
CDR3aa: ASKPLGTGAYEQY

v_gene: TRBV5-1
j_gene: NA
CDR3aa: ASSSGTSGYEQY

v_gene: TRBV27
j_gene: TRBJ1-1
CDR3aa: ASSPGYSTEAF

v_gene: TRBV6-5
j_gene: TRBJ2-3
CDR3aa: ASSYGGGGADTQY

v_gene: TRBV28
j_gene: TRBJ1-2
CDR3aa: ASSLSQGPNYGYT

v_gene: TRBV15
j_gene: TRBJ2-7
CDR3aa: ATMTTLAGGSHEQY

v_gene: TRBV29-1
j_gene: TRBJ1-5
CDR3aa: SVLEGIRQPQH

v_gene: TRBV9
j_gene: TRBJ1-1
CDR3aa: ASSASRGTEAF

v_gene: TRBV28
j_gene: TRBJ1-4
CDR3aa: ASYQGARANEKLF

v_gene: TRBV9
j_gene: TRBJ2-2
CDR3aa: ASSVTSGGARGTGELF

v_gene: TRBV30
j_gene: TRBJ1-6
CDR3aa: AWSVLGSPLH

v_gene: TRBV5-6
j_gene: TRBJ2-1
CDR3aa: ASQGPDNEQF

v_gene: TRBV5-1
j_gene: TRBJ2-5
CDR3aa: ASSLDSLETQY

v_gene: TRBV7-7
j_gene: TRBJ2-7
CDR3aa: ASSLGGEGVQY

v_gene: TRBV6-5
j_gene: TRBJ2-7
CDR3aa: ASSGLGQGNYEQY

v_gene: TRBV28
j_gene: TRBJ2-1
CDR3aa: ASSLSTRGGDEQF

v_gene: TRBV27
j_gene: TRBJ1-5
CDR3aa: ASRPTGSSNQPQH

v_gene: TRBV11-3
j_gene: TRBJ1-1
CDR3aa: ASSLGTGLNTEAF

v_gene: TRBV25-1
j_gene: TRBJ1-1
CDR3aa: ASSAEGNTEAF

v_gene: TRBV5-1
j_gene: TRBJ1-2
CDR3aa: ASSLQGIDHGYT

v_gene: TRBV4-3
j_gene: NA
CDR3aa: ASSPDRSNSYEQY

v_gene: TRBV5-1
j_gene: TRBJ2-5
CDR3aa: ASSLAGSETQY

v_gene: TRBV2
j_gene: TRBJ2-3
CDR3aa: ASSDATLPDTQY

v_gene: TRBV4-1
j_gene: TRBJ1-5
CDR3aa: ASSPGQTNQPQH

v_gene: TRBV13
j_gene: TRBJ2-2
CDR3aa: ASSFSGTGATGELF

v_gene: TRBV19
j_gene: TRBJ1-1
CDR3aa: ASRDGQMNTEAF

v_gene: TRBV7-3
j_gene: TRBJ2-2
CDR3aa: ASSSLGGQGEFTGELF

v_gene: TRBV6-1
j_gene: TRBJ2-7
CDR3aa: ASSEGDTYNSYEQY

v_gene: TRBV6-6
j_gene: TRBJ1-2
CDR3aa: ASGYGSTNYGYT

v_gene: TRBV28
j_gene: TRBJ2-7
CDR3aa: ASSLTDYEQY

v_gene: TRBV6-1
j_gene: TRBJ2-3
CDR3aa: ASSEAGTGITDTQY

v_gene: TRBV7-2
j_gene: TRBJ1-3
CDR3aa: ASSTQRTSGNTIY

v_gene: TRBV9
j_gene: TRBJ2-7
CDR3aa: ASSAQTGMKAYEQY

v_gene: TRBV9
j_gene: TRBJ2-3
CDR3aa: ASSADLGGGHTQY

v_gene: TRBV7-8
j_gene: TRBJ2-3
CDR3aa: ASSLAPAGVTDTQY

v_gene: TRBV7-9
j_gene: TRBJ1-5
CDR3aa: ASSLGQVSNQPQH

v_gene: TRBV4-3
j_gene: TRBJ2-2
CDR3aa: ASSQTGTVTGELF

v_gene: TRBV30
j_gene: TRBJ2-2
CDR3aa: AWAYGGADGELF

v_gene: TRBV29-1
j_gene: TRBJ1-1
CDR3aa: SVEDSGRDTEAF

v_gene: TRBV19
j_gene: TRBJ2-1
CDR3aa: ASSIPGNPNEQF

v_gene: TRBV11-2
j_gene: TRBJ1-4
CDR3aa: ASSLVAGINEKLF

v_gene: TRBV7-9
j_gene: TRBJ1-6
CDR3aa: ASSFGQGNSSPLH